This TCR beta chain was identified during a study of circulating tumor DNA in untreated peripheral T-cell lymphoma. CDR1 and CDR2 (germline): LNHDA, SQIVND (reference sequence). The CDR3 is 14 amino acids. V gave up 6 bases and J gave up 5 bases; unmatched junction bases: 8. TCRdb's table, derived via immunoSEQ multiplex PCR, lists solely in-frame clones and lacks some. The sample lists some 2,200 clones, over 55% seen once, with 55% to 60% in the top ten. This chain links TRBV19 with TRBJ1-1; 8 nucleotides match TRBD1. The receptor's source is a human donor with peripheral T-cell lymphoma. The sequenced sample was tumor tissue. In nucleotides, the CDR3 is TGTGCCAGTAGACACCAGGGGGCGCGTACTGAAGCTTTCTTT. Translated, it gives CASRHQGARTEAFF. Full variable domain (outside the CDR3, taken from reference TRBV19 and TRBJ1-1): DGGITQSPKYLFRKEGQNVTLSCEQNLNHDAMYWYRQDPGQGLRLIYYSQIVNDFQKGDIAEGYSVSREKKESFPLTVTSAQKNPTAFYLCASRHQGARTEAFFGQGTRLTVV.